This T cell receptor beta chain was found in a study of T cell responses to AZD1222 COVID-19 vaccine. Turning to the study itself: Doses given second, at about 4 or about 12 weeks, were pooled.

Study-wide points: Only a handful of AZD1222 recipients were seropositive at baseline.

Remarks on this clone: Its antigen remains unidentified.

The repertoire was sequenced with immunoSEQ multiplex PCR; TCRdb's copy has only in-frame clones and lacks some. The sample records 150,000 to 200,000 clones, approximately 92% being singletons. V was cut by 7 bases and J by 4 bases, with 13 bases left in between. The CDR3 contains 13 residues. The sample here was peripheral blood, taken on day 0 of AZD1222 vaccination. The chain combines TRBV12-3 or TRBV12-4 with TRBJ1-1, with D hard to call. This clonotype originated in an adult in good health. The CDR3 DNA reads TGTGCCAGCACCTACGGGTTGGGCACTGAAGCTTTCTTT. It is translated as CASTYGLGTEAFF.